The 8 T cell receptor beta chains given below trace back to one sample, sequenced in a study of T cell responses to AZD1222 COVID-19 vaccine. Profiled with immunoSEQ multiplex PCR; TCRdb holds only in-frame clones, not every one. This repertoire shows 120,000 or so clones, 88% found once; its top ten account for around 5.8%. This specimen was peripheral blood, taken on day 0 of AZD1222 vaccination. These receptors all come from an adult in good health.

This chain joins TRBV3-1 (or the pseudogene TRBV3-2) and TRBJ1-6; 8 nucleotides line up with TRBD1. Germline CDR1 reads LGHDT; CDR2 reads YNNKEL (reference sequence). The CDR3 has 17 amino acids. V trimming: 7 bases; J trimming: 7 bases; junction bases outside the gene matches: 15. CDR3 DNA: TGTGCCAGCAAGGGCGCGCGGACAGGGTCGGAGAATTCACCCCTCCACTTT. Translated, it gives CASKGARTGSENSPLHF.

This rearrangement joins TRBV4-3 to TRBJ1-4; possibly TRBD1 for D (5 bases). Per germline, CDR1 LGHNA and CDR2 YSLEER. The CDR3 totals 17 residues. Trimming left V 1 base short and J 0 bases short, with 12 bases between. As DNA, the CDR3 is TGCGCCAGCAGCCAAGGGCCCATAGGGGCAACTAATGAAAAACTGTTTTTT. It specifies CASSQGPIGATNEKLFF.

This rearrangement joins TRBV19 to TRBJ1-1; tentative D call: TRBD1 (5 bases). V was trimmed by 5 bases and J by 5 bases, leaving 12 bases between them. Germline-derived CDR1 and CDR2 are LNHDA and SQIVND (reference sequence). CDR3 size: 13 residues. As DNA, the CDR3 is TGTGCCAGTAGTGTGGGATGGGGGACTGAAGCTTTCTTT. It yields the protein CASSVGWGTEAFF.

The table lists this clone with a count of one. The chain uses TRBV30 and TRBJ2-2; no clear D gene. CDR3 length equals 13 residues. With 8 bases removed from V and 5 bases from J, the gap between germline ends came to 15 bases. Per the germline V gene, CDR1 is GTSNPN and CDR2 is SVGIG (reference sequence). In DNA, the CDR3 is TGTGCCGGGCCGAAAGGGCAAACCGGGGAGCTGTTTTTT. This gives the protein CAGPKGQTGELFF.

In DNA form, the CDR3 reads TGCGCCAGCAGCCCCGGGGCATCAGGGTACATTCAGTACTTC. This translates into CASSPGASGYIQYF. This chain uses TRBV4-1 with TRBJ2-4, with D possibly being TRBD1 or TRBD2 (5 bases each). Between the trimmed V and J ends, which lost 4 bases and 8 bases, there was a span of 15 bases. The length of the CDR3 is 14 residues. Germline V gene lookup returns CDR1 MGHRA and CDR2 YSYEKL.

The chain has TRBV13 and TRBJ2-3; 13 bases match TRBD2. The germline V gene has CDR1 PRHDT and CDR2 FYEKMQ (reference sequence). The CDR3 runs 16 residues. V lost 5 bases, J lost 7 bases, and 9 bases stayed unmatched. Written as DNA, the CDR3 is TGTGCCAGCAGCCTTACTAGCGGGGGGGCCTTAAATACGCAGTATTTT. Translation: CASSLTSGGALNTQYF.

The rearrangement links TRBV5-1 to TRBJ2-3; no reliable D call. Germline V lookup: CDR1 SGHRS, CDR2 YFSETQ. CDR3 size: 17 residues. Trimming took 7 bases from V and 2 from J, leaving 23 bases between them. CDR3 protein: CASERYRHLSSTDTQYF. The CDR3 coding sequence is TGCGCCAGCGAAAGGTACCGACACCTTTCGTCCACAGATACGCAGTATTTT. The whole variable domain, filled in from reference TRBV5-1 and TRBJ2-3, reads KAGVTQTPRYLIKTRGQQVTLSCSPISGHRSVSWYQQTPGQGLQFLFEYFSETQRNKGNFPGRFSGRQFSNSRSEMNVSTLELGDSALYLCASERYRHLSSTDTQYFGPGTRLTVL.

The sample holds one count of this clone. This sequence joins TRBV28 and TRBJ1-2, with D hard to call. The CDR3 spans 14 residues. Germline values: CDR1 MDHEN, CDR2 SYDVKM. Trimming left V 6 bases short and J 3 bases short, with 14 bases between. The CDR3 nucleotides are TGTGCCAGCAGCCCGGAGGGCAGGTACTATGGCTACACCTTC. It specifies CASSPEGRYYGYTF.